This T cell receptor (beta chain) stems from a study of blood T cells in healthy people across ages. Whole-study findings and limits: As age increased, TCR beta diversity per million T cells fell in a roughly linear fashion. Total diversity from one million sequenced T cells was likely underestimated.

Healthy Caucasian individuals from Russia aged roughly 6 to 100 served as donors. V was pared by 8 bases and J by 11 bases, with 12 bases between. The CDR3 consists of 10 residues. Per germline, CDR1 SGHTA and CDR2 FQGNSA. A sample-barcoded 5' primer and a J-beta primer mix were used in a second PCR of roughly 6 to 12 cycles. From each sample, at least 2.5 million paired-end reads containing CDR3 were obtained. Each CDR3 protein gets one entry after TCRdb re-called the 5' RACE reads with MiXCR. The table records about 760,000 distinct CDR3 sequences, 56% of them present only once. This clonotype was found a few times. What it binds is unknown.

The TCR comes from a man aged 35 to 55 in good health. Source material: blood. The gene calls are TRBV7-2 and TRBJ2-5, with D perhaps TRBD1 or TRBD2 (5 bases each). This CDR3 reads CASGGREQYF. CDR3 nucleotide sequence: TGTGCCAGCGGGGGAAGGGAGCAGTACTTC.